The clone carrying this TCR beta chain has a single count. This entry is derived from a study of blood T cell repertoires in COVID-19. Overall study context: T cells, B-cell-depleted T cells, or PBMCs provided the cDNA or gDNA that served as material.

This CDR3 has 12 amino acids. Per germline, CDR1 MGHDK and CDR2 SYGVNS. V was cut by 8 bases and J by 2 bases, with 9 bases left in between. Original processing methods: Amplification with reference gene primers provided the estimates of nucleated cell counts. Here immunoSEQ multiplex PCR was the method, and the copy in TCRdb shows in-frame clones only, minus some. The DNA gave D and trimming, while V, J and clone size come from that table. Here the sample spans roughly 110,000 clones, 70% to 85% being singletons. The clonotype was recovered from a woman aged 55-69 years with acute or convalescent COVID-19. This chain links TRBV25-1 with TRBJ2-5, with a weak D call TRBD1 (5 bases). The sample consisted of peripheral blood. CDR3 amino acids: CASGAGQETQYF. CDR3 DNA sequence: TGTGCCAGCGGGGCAGGGCAAGAGACCCAGTACTTC.